What follows is one T cell receptor (beta chain) and its context. These data are taken from a study of blood T cell repertoires in COVID-19. Overall study: The United States, Italy and Spain provided the acute and convalescent COVID-19 samples. Sample material is recorded as cDNA or gDNA derived from T cells, B-cell-depleted T cells, or PBMCs.

Germline V CDR1 and CDR2: SEHNR, FQNEAQ (reference sequence). CDR3 size: 14 residues. Trimming cost V 5 bases and J 8 bases; bases outside gene matches: 8. Under the authors' procedure: Amplification of reference gene primers was used by the study to estimate nucleated cell counts. Using immunoSEQ multiplex PCR, the repertoire was profiled, and TCRdb retains in-frame clones only, with some absent. Clone size and the V and J calls come from that table; the DNA yielded D and trimming. The data show roughly 64,000 clones, roughly 82% seen once. The sequence derives from a woman aged 55-75 years with acute or convalescent COVID-19. The chain combines TRBV7-9 with TRBJ2-1, with 8 bases lining up with TRBD2. The material sequenced was peripheral blood. The CDR3 DNA reads as TGTGCCAGCAGCCTAAGTCGGGGGGGAGATGAGCAGTTCTTC. Residues: CASSLSRGGDEQFF.